The 2 T cell receptor beta chains below all came from one sample that was sequenced in a study of cytomegalovirus exposure and HLA in healthy donors. The PCR employed 60 Vbeta primers together with 13 Jbeta primers. Assay used: immunoSEQ multiplex PCR; TCRdb lists only in-frame clones, some missing. The sample includes 95,000 to 150,000 clones, roughly three fifths seen only once; the top ten take roughly 1.4%. Material: PBMCs. All receptors come from a man between 18 and 29 years old in good health and CMV-seronegative.

The J gene is TRBJ2-3, the V gene TRBV9; perhaps TRBD1 as D (6 bases). The CDR3 loop spans 14 amino acids. Trimming shortened V by 3 bases and J by 2 bases, and 10 bases separated the two germline ends. Germline V gene data show CDR1 as SGDLS and CDR2 as YYNGEE. The CDR3 DNA reads as TGTGCCAGCAGCGCGTGGGACACCACAGATACGCAGTATTTT. Translated, it gives CASSAWDTTDTQYF.

The rearrangement uses TRBV4-1 and TRBJ2-3; 7 bases line up with TRBD2. The CDR3 spans 13 residues. Germline V gene data show CDR1 as MGHRA and CDR2 as YSYEKL. After removal of 1 base from V and 13 bases from J, the junction contained 8 bases not matched to a gene. This CDR3 reads CASSQVGLGGEYF. The CDR3 DNA follows: TGCGCCAGCAGCCAAGTCGGACTGGGGGGGGAGTATTTT.